These 25 T cell receptor beta chains came from one sample sequenced in a study of blood T cell repertoires in COVID-19. Measured with immunoSEQ multiplex PCR; TCRdb has only the in-frame clones, and not every one. The sample gives about 200,000 clones, 92% of which show up once; around 0.85% is in the top ten. The sequencing sample was made of peripheral blood. The receptors here all came from a man aged 60 to 69 with COVID-19, enrolled during active disease.

This chain connects TRBV6-5 to TRBJ2-7; possibly TRBD1 for D (5 bases). Trimming took off 5 bases at V and 7 bases at J, with 21 bases between the two ends. This CDR3 is built from 15 residues. The germline V gene has CDR1 MNHEY and CDR2 SVGAGI. CDR3 in amino acids: CASSPAGRVAVEQYF. In nucleotides, the CDR3 is TGTGCCAGCAGTCCCGCCGGCAGGGTCGCAGTGGAGCAGTACTTC.

V and J are TRBV6-5 and TRBJ2-3, with 9 bases that match TRBD2. This CDR3 has 14 amino acids. Per the germline V gene, CDR1 is MNHEY and CDR2 is SVGAGI. The trim removed 9 bases at V and 2 bases at J, leaving 6 bases unmatched. CDR3 DNA: TGTGCCAGTCGACTAGCGGAGGCCACAGATACGCAGTATTTT. It yields the protein CASRLAEATDTQYF.

The CDR3 coding sequence is TGCGCCAGCAGCCAAGATCTCGGGGACAGGGGGCGCGGCACCGGGGAGCTGTTTTTT. Amino acids: CASSQDLGDRGRGTGELFF. V usage is TRBV4-3 and J usage is TRBJ2-2, with 12 bases that match TRBD1. The CDR3 consists of 19 residues. With 0 bases clipped from V and 4 bases from J, the junction kept 9 bases outside the gene matches. Germline V gives CDR1 LGHNA, CDR2 YSLEER.

V and J are TRBV28 and TRBJ2-2; 7 nucleotides agree with TRBD1. The J segment lost 2 bases and the V segment lost 3 bases, leaving 3 bases of the junction unmatched. Germline V gene lookup returns CDR1 MDHEN and CDR2 SYDVKM. The CDR3 runs 15 residues. The CDR3 DNA reads as TGTGCCAGCAGTTTGACAGGGACCAACACCGGGGAGCTGTTTTTT. It codes for CASSLTGTNTGELFF. The whole variable domain, remainder taken from reference TRBV28 and TRBJ2-2, is DVKVTQSSRYLVKRTGEKVFLECVQDMDHENMFWYRQDPGLGLRLIYFSYDVKMKEKGDIPEGYSVSREKKERFSLILESASTNQTSMYLCASSLTGTNTGELFFGEGSRLTVL.

The V and J genes are TRBV3-1 (or the pseudogene TRBV3-2) and TRBJ1-2; TRBD1 is a possible D gene (6 bases). This CDR3 is 17 amino acids long. Germline values: CDR1 LGHDT, CDR2 YNNKEL (reference sequence). V was shortened by 1 base and J by 4 bases, with 19 bases between the two germline ends. The CDR3 protein is CASSQAWGGPRSYGYTF. CDR3 sequence (DNA): TGTGCCAGCAGCCAAGCCTGGGGGGGGCCGCGATCCTATGGCTACACCTTC.

The genes are TRBV3-1 (or the pseudogene TRBV3-2) and TRBJ2-1, with 10 bases that match TRBD2. The CDR3 covers 19 residues. The trim removed 1 base at V and 2 bases at J, leaving 11 bases unmatched. From germline, CDR1 is LGHDT and CDR2 YNNKEL (reference sequence). CDR3 sequence: CASSQAQGSGRAPYNEQFF. CDR3 sequence (DNA): TGTGCCAGCAGCCAAGCCCAAGGCAGCGGGAGGGCCCCCTACAATGAGCAGTTCTTC.

This clone was found once. The rearrangement uses TRBV7-9 and TRBJ2-7; possible D gene TRBD1, 5 bases. Trimming shortened V by 6 bases and J by 6 bases, and 15 bases separated the two germline ends. This CDR3 is 13 amino acids long. Per the germline V gene, CDR1 is SEHNR and CDR2 is FQNEAQ (reference sequence). The CDR3 spells CASSSTGWGEQYF. The CDR3 DNA is TGTGCCAGCAGTAGTACAGGCTGGGGCGAGCAGTACTTC.

The chain combines TRBV18 with TRBJ1-1; 10 bases are shared with TRBD1. V shed 5 bases and J 0 bases; nucleotides not matched to a gene: 9. The CDR3 contains 17 residues. The germline gives CDR1 KGHSH, CDR2 LQKENI. CDR3 nucleotide sequence: TGTGCCAGCTCATCCCGACAGGGGGCGGGGATGAACACTGAAGCTTTCTTT. Amino acid sequence: CASSSRQGAGMNTEAFF.

The chain is built from TRBV6-5 and TRBJ2-1, with 8 nucleotides matching TRBD1. In germline, CDR1 is MNHEY, CDR2 SVGAGI. J lost 5 bases, V lost 6 bases, and 9 bases had no gene match. CDR3 length: 15 residues. The DNA of the CDR3 is TGTGCCAGCAGCTTTACGCGGGACAGGAACAATGAGCAGTTCTTC. Its protein product is CASSFTRDRNNEQFF.

The rearrangement uses TRBV18 and TRBJ1-1; D is uncertain. This CDR3 comprises 13 residues. Trimming cost V 1 base and J 4 bases, with 7 bases left between them. Per germline, CDR1 KGHSH and CDR2 LQKENI. The CDR3: CASSPQELTEAFF. CDR3 DNA sequence: TGTGCCAGCTCACCACAGGAGCTCACTGAAGCTTTCTTT.

The rearrangement uses TRBV4-1 and TRBJ1-2; D uncertain. V lost 0 bases to trimming and J lost 8 bases, with 16 bases between them. Germline V gene lookup returns CDR1 MGHRA and CDR2 YSYEKL. The CDR3 spans 15 residues. CDR3: CASSQDLRIAKGYTF. The CDR3, as DNA: TGCGCCAGCAGCCAAGATCTCCGTATCGCGAAGGGCTACACCTTC.

This chain links TRBV7-2 with TRBJ2-5, with D perhaps TRBD1 (5 bases). The CDR3 totals 13 residues. Germline lookup yields CDR1 SGHTA and CDR2 FQGNSA. The germline V and J ends were trimmed by 5 bases and 5 bases, with 12 bases remaining between them. The CDR3 loop reads CASSPSGYETQYF. CDR3 DNA sequence: TGTGCCAGCAGCCCCTCAGGGTATGAGACCCAGTACTTC.

This chain uses TRBV6-1 with TRBJ1-2; D not certain. In germline, CDR1 is MNHNS, CDR2 SASEGT. The CDR3 totals 15 residues. Trimming left V 2 bases short and J 3 bases short, with 13 bases between. The CDR3 region is CASSELRNSYYGYTF. DNA for the CDR3: TGTGCCAGCAGTGAATTAAGAAACAGTTACTATGGCTACACCTTC.

The chain uses TRBV7-8 and TRBJ1-3; 10 nucleotides match TRBD1. From germline, CDR1 is SGHVS and CDR2 FQNEAQ. Trimming at V came to 5 bases and at J to 0 bases, leaving 1 base not matched to a gene. The CDR3 consists of 15 residues. The CDR3 DNA follows: TGTGCCAGCAGCCGGACAGGGGGCTCTGGAAACACCATATATTTT. It specifies CASSRTGGSGNTIYF. The variable domain in full, with the rest retrieved from reference TRBV7-8 and TRBJ1-3, is GAGVSQSPRYKVAKRGQDVALRCDPISGHVSLFWYQQALGQGPEFLTYFQNEAQLDKSGLPSDRFFAERPEGSVSTLKIQRTQQEDSAVYLCASSRTGGSGNTIYFGEGSWLTVV.

The chain uses TRBV7-9 and TRBJ2-2; TRBD1 aligns across 10 bases. With V trimmed by 7 bases and J by 0 bases, 11 bases remained unmatched. This CDR3 is 18 amino acids long. CDR1 is SEHNR, CDR2 FQNEAQ, per germline (reference sequence). The DNA for the CDR3 is TGTGCCAGCACCTTGAGACAGGGGGCAAGGTCGAACACCGGGGAGCTGTTTTTT. As protein: CASTLRQGARSNTGELFF.

The V gene is TRBV18, the J gene TRBJ1-2, with TRBD1 matching over 7 bases. The ends lost 2 bases at V and 6 bases at J; junction bases unmatched: 3. The germline CDR1 and CDR2 sequences are KGHSH and LQKENI. This CDR3 is built from 13 residues. CDR3 in amino acids: CASSPDREHGYTF. The CDR3 coding sequence is TGTGCCAGCTCACCAGACAGGGAGCATGGCTACACCTTC.

A single count supports this clone. The V and J genes are TRBV6-5 and TRBJ2-2, with a tentative D call TRBD1 (6 bases). V was pared by 7 bases and J by 4 bases, with 13 bases between. The CDR3 consists of 14 residues. Germline assignment: CDR1 MNHEY and CDR2 SVGAGI. CDR3 nucleotides: TGTGCCAGCACCAGACCAGGGGTCACCGGGGAGCTGTTTTTT. This translates into CASTRPGVTGELFF.

The chain is built from TRBV5-4 and TRBJ2-7; D possibly corresponds to TRBD1 (6 bases). The CDR3 consists of 13 residues. The germline V gene has CDR1 SGHNT and CDR2 YYREEE (reference sequence). With 4 bases removed from V and 6 bases from J, the gap between germline ends came to 14 bases. For the CDR3, the DNA is TGTGCCAGCAGCATCAGGGGACAACCCGAGCAGTACTTC. Translating gives CASSIRGQPEQYF.

J is TRBJ1-3 and V is TRBV3-1 (or the pseudogene TRBV3-2); D perhaps matches TRBD1 (6 bases). Germline values: CDR1 LGHDT, CDR2 YNNKEL (reference sequence). V was clipped by 5 bases and J by 0 bases, with 14 bases between them. CDR3 length equals 16 residues. The CDR3 coding sequence is TGTGCCAGCAGCAAGACAGGATCGAACTCTGGAAACACCATATATTTT. As protein: CASSKTGSNSGNTIYF.

In its sample, this clone was seen many times. The rearrangement uses TRBV6-1 and TRBJ2-1; 12 bases are a match to TRBD1. The germline CDR1 and CDR2 sequences are MNHNS and SASEGT. This CDR3 has 16 residues. V lost 4 bases, J lost 8 bases, and 9 bases stayed unmatched. CDR3 region: CASSAFAGTGGDEQFF. The DNA of the CDR3 is TGTGCCAGCAGTGCCTTCGCCGGGACAGGGGGCGATGAGCAGTTCTTC.

In this sample, this clone turned up once. The CDR3 region has the DNA TGTGCCCCCCCCATCAGGCCATGCGACGAGCAGTACTTC. Translated: CAPPIRPCDEQYF. The chain has TRBV10-3 and TRBJ2-7, with D hard to call. Trimming cost V 11 bases and J 5 bases, with 19 bases left between them. This CDR3 has 13 amino acids. CDR1 ENHRY and CDR2 SYGVKD come from the germline V gene.

The J gene is TRBJ1-4, the V gene TRBV3-1 (or the pseudogene TRBV3-2); the D gene is possibly TRBD1 (5 bases). The V end was cut by 0 bases, the J end by 6 bases, with 17 bases between. The CDR3 totals 17 residues. Germline lookup yields CDR1 LGHDT and CDR2 YNNKEL (reference sequence). The DNA of the CDR3 is TGTGCCAGCAGCCAAGATAGCGGGTACGGAGGGGATGAAAAACTGTTTTTT. It yields the protein CASSQDSGYGGDEKLFF.

This clone was seen only once. The chain joins TRBV15 to TRBJ2-7; 10 bases agree with TRBD2. J gave up 5 bases and V 0 bases, and 7 bases lay outside the gene matches. The CDR3 length is 16 residues. Germline assignment: CDR1 LNHNV and CDR2 YYDKDF (reference sequence). The DNA of the CDR3 is TGTGCCACCAGCAGAGATTGGAGCGGGAGGGCCGACGAGCAGTACTTC. Encoded protein: CATSRDWSGRADEQYF.

This clone was recorded once. CDR3 sequence reads: CASSQAGTSGANEQFF. CDR3 nucleotides: TGTGCCAGCAGCCAGGCCGGGACTAGCGGGGCTAATGAGCAGTTCTTC. J is TRBJ2-1 and V is TRBV3-1 (or the pseudogene TRBV3-2); 13 nucleotides align to TRBD2. V shed 3 bases and J 7 bases; nucleotides not matched to a gene: 6. The germline CDR1 and CDR2 sequences are LGHDT and YNNKEL (reference sequence). The CDR3 consists of 16 residues.

V usage is TRBV6-6 and J usage is TRBJ1-2; 8 bases agree with TRBD1. The V gene's germline CDR1 is MNHNY and CDR2 SVGAGI (reference sequence). Trimming cost V 5 bases and J 4 bases; bases outside gene matches: 6. The CDR3 sequence is 14 residues long. CDR3 residues: CASSLTGGLYGYTF. DNA of the CDR3: TGTGCCAGCAGTCTTACAGGGGGGCTCTATGGCTACACCTTC.